This T cell receptor beta chain was sequenced for a study of cytomegalovirus exposure and HLA in healthy donors. Notes on the study in general: Later on, an analysis tied some 17,000 TCR beta sequences to HLA alleles at 0.05 false discovery rate. It is likely that the observed cluster of highly shared sequence variants was a sequencing artifact. Prediction of most subjects' HLA-A and HLA-B alleles by TCR beta sequences was reportedly accurate.

Trimming took 8 bases from V and 1 from J; bases not matched to a gene: 4. This CDR3 is 13 amino acids long. Germline CDR1 and CDR2: LNHDA and SQIVND (reference sequence). PCR was performed using 60 Vbeta and 13 Jbeta primers. Method: immunoSEQ multiplex PCR; TCRdb's copy keeps in-frame clones and lacks some. This table holds 60,000 to 80,000 clones, approximately 80% found once. As for this clone: The antigen is unknown.

The receptor was derived from a girl aged 5 to 17 in good health and CMV-seropositive. Input material: PBMCs. The gene calls are TRBV19 and TRBJ1-1; 7 bases map to TRBD1. CDR3 nucleotide sequence: TGTGCCAGTTCATGGACAGGGAACACTGAAGCTTTCTTT. This sequence encodes CASSWTGNTEAFF.